Shown below are 32 T cell receptor beta chains from a single sample sequenced in a study of early T cells in non-severe SARS-CoV-2 infection. One entry per CDR3 protein results from TCRdb running MiXCR on the 5' RACE reads. Of about 98,000 distinct CDR3 sequences listed, around 10% were seen once; the top ten hold approximately 5%. Input material: whole blood. The receptors here all came from an adult who was a healthcare worker with PCR-confirmed SARS-CoV-2 infection or an uninfected control (not recorded which).

The genes are TRBV7-2 and TRBJ1-6; D perhaps matches TRBD1 (6 bases). Germline V gives CDR1 SGHTA, CDR2 FQGNSA. This CDR3 is 18 amino acids long. The V gene lost 4 bases and the J gene lost 2 bases, with 18 bases spanning the gap. The CDR3 here is CASSYGIGGNAYNSPLHF. The CDR3 DNA reads TGTGCCAGCAGCTACGGGATAGGGGGTAACGCCTATAATTCACCCCTCCACTTT.

Only a few counts were recorded for this clonotype. This chain links TRBV3-1 with TRBJ1-2; D is ambiguous. The CDR3 totals 14 residues. Looked up from germline, CDR1 is LGHDT and CDR2 is YNNKEL (reference sequence). V was cut by 7 bases and J by 5 bases, with 17 bases left in between. The CDR3 loop is CASTPGPSIYGYTF. CDR3 nucleotides: TGTGCCAGCACCCCCGGTCCTTCGATTTATGGCTACACCTTC.

The J gene is TRBJ2-4, the V gene TRBV4-1; D might be TRBD1 (5 bases). This CDR3 has 18 amino acids. V lost 1 base, J lost 3 bases, and 19 bases lay in between. The germline V gene encodes CDR1 MGHRA and CDR2 YSYEKL. The CDR3 DNA is TGCGCCAGCAGCCAAGCTCCCACACGGCAACAGGACAAAAACATTCAGTACTTC. Amino acids: CASSQAPTRQQDKNIQYF.

Ten or more counts support this clonotype. V is TRBV20-1 and J is TRBJ1-1; D may be TRBD1 (6 bases). Deletions cut 7 bases from V and 10 bases from J, with 19 bases between. There are 12 residues in the CDR3. Germline-derived CDR1 and CDR2 are DFQATT and SNEGSKA (reference sequence). The CDR3 here is CSVPWGLNGAFF. The CDR3 nucleotides are TGCAGTGTTCCGTGGGGGCTAAACGGAGCTTTCTTT.

V and J are TRBV5-1 and TRBJ2-5; 9 nucleotides agree with TRBD2. Per the germline V gene, CDR1 is SGHRS and CDR2 is YFSETQ. This CDR3 has 17 amino acids. V shed 0 bases and J 2 bases; nucleotides not matched to a gene: 8. DNA for the CDR3: TGCGCCAGCAGCTTGGGAGTGACTAGCGGATCGCAAGAGACCCAGTACTTC. Protein: CASSLGVTSGSQETQYF. The full variable domain, rest sourced from reference TRBV5-1 and TRBJ2-5, is KAGVTQTPRYLIKTRGQQVTLSCSPISGHRSVSWYQQTPGQGLQFLFEYFSETQRNKGNFPGRFSGRQFSNSRSEMNVSTLELGDSALYLCASSLGVTSGSQETQYFGPGTRLLVL.

The chain links TRBV11-2 to TRBJ2-1; a possible D gene is TRBD1 (5 bases). The CDR3 has 14 residues. The germline CDR1 and CDR2 sequences are SGHAT and FQNNGV. The V and J ends lost 2 bases and 7 bases respectively, with 12 bases between them. The CDR3 is CASSLKGISNEQFF. The CDR3 DNA follows: TGTGCCAGCAGCTTAAAGGGGATTAGTAATGAGCAGTTCTTC.

The chain combines TRBV7-9 with TRBJ2-3, with TRBD2 matching over 10 bases. The CDR3 loop spans 15 amino acids. CDR1 SEHNR and CDR2 FQNEAQ come from the germline V gene (reference sequence). Trimming at V came to 7 bases and at J to 5 bases, leaving 9 bases not matched to a gene. The CDR3 nucleotides are TGTGCCAGCACCCTGGGGCTAGCGGGGGTAGATACGCAGTATTTT. Translating it yields CASTLGLAGVDTQYF.

This clonotype was seen repeatedly, ten times or more. The V and J genes are TRBV29-1 and TRBJ1-5; D might be TRBD1 (6 bases). V shed 6 bases and J shed 2 bases, with 14 bases lying between them. Germline CDR1 reads SQVTM; CDR2 reads ANQGSEA. The length of the CDR3 is 14 residues. Written as DNA, the CDR3 is TGCAGCGTCCCAGGGGAGTCGGGCAATCAGCCCCAGCATTTT. This encodes CSVPGESGNQPQHF. The full variable domain, with the rest looked up from reference TRBV29-1 and TRBJ1-5, is SAVISQKPSRDICQRGTSLTIQCQVDSQVTMMFWYRQQPGQSLTLIATANQGSEATYESGFVIDKFPISRPNLTFSTLTVSNMSPEDSSIYLCSVPGESGNQPQHFGDGTRLSIL.

This CDR3 reads CASSFSSGGRETQYF. In nucleotides, the CDR3 is TGTGCCAGCAGTTTCTCCTCAGGGGGTCGAGAGACCCAGTACTTC. The genes are TRBV12-3 or TRBV12-4 and TRBJ2-5; 7 bases are a match to TRBD1. The CDR3 loop spans 15 amino acids. J lost 4 bases, V lost 3 bases, and 8 bases had no gene match.

In its sample, this clonotype was seen many times. V and J are TRBV4-2 and TRBJ2-7; 11 bases align to TRBD2. This CDR3 contains 16 residues. V was pared by 0 bases and J by 7 bases, with 8 bases of the junction left unmatched. The germline V gene has CDR1 LGHNA and CDR2 YNFKEQ. DNA for the CDR3: TGTGCCAGCAGCCAAGATCTAGCGGGGGGCCAGGGAGAGCAGTACTTC. Translated: CASSQDLAGGQGEQYF.

At least ten counts were recorded for this clonotype. V usage is TRBV28 and J usage is TRBJ1-1; D may be TRBD1 (5 bases). V lost 5 bases, J lost 0 bases, and 13 bases lay in between. The CDR3 runs to 15 residues. Germline V gives CDR1 MDHEN, CDR2 SYDVKM. The CDR3 DNA sequence: TGTGCCAGCAGTCTACCGACAGCTCTGAACACTGAAGCTTTCTTT. Its protein product is CASSLPTALNTEAFF.

This clonotype was seen ten or more times. The germline gene is not matched at one end of the junction; a read error may be the cause. The chain combines TRBV7-7 with TRBJ1-3, with TRBD1 identical over 9 bases. The length of the CDR3 is 15 residues. Germline V gene data show CDR1 as SSHAT and CDR2 as FNYEAQ (reference sequence). CDR3 coding DNA: TGTGCTAGCAGCTTAGGGACAGGGCTTGGAAACACCATATATTTT. It encodes CASSLGTGLGNTIYF.

This clonotype appeared a few times. J is TRBJ1-5 and V is TRBV12-3 or TRBV12-4; TRBD1 might be the D (5 bases). V was trimmed by 5 bases and J by 6 bases, leaving 20 bases between them. The CDR3 extends over 16 amino acids. This CDR3 is CASSAGGGRNSQPQHF. CDR3 DNA: TGTGCCAGCAGTGCCGGGGGAGGGCGGAACAGTCAGCCCCAGCATTTT.

This clonotype has a handful of counts. The J gene is TRBJ1-2, the V gene TRBV6-6, with D unclear. The length of the CDR3 is 14 residues. V was clipped by 6 bases and J by 5 bases, with 16 bases between them. CDR1 is MNHNY and CDR2 is SVGAGI in the germline V gene (reference sequence). CDR3: CASSPRYRRYGYTF. Here the CDR3 DNA reads TGTGCCAGCAGCCCCCGGTATCGGAGATATGGCTACACCTTC.

This chain connects TRBV6-5 to TRBJ1-1; 8 bases line up with TRBD1. This CDR3 contains 12 residues. Germline V CDR1 and CDR2: MNHEY, SVGAGI. J was trimmed by 4 bases and V by 11 bases; bases with no gene match: 6. The chain's CDR3 is CAVVTGGTEAFF. CDR3 bases: TGTGCCGTCGTTACAGGGGGCACTGAAGCTTTCTTT.

The CDR3 DNA follows: TGTGCCAGCACCGGTGGGACTAGCGGGAGCTACGAGCAGTACTTC. Protein: CASTGGTSGSYEQYF. J is TRBJ2-7 and V is TRBV6-1; TRBD2 aligns across 14 bases. Germline V gene data show CDR1 as MNHNS and CDR2 as SASEGT. V lost 7 bases and J lost 3; bases outside the gene matches: 5. The CDR3 totals 15 residues.

V and J are TRBV5-6 and TRBJ1-1; D uncertain. V dropped 4 bases and J dropped 6 bases, with 19 bases sitting between them. CDR3 length: 15 amino acids. Germline lookup yields CDR1 SGHDT and CDR2 YYEEEE. CDR3 in DNA: TGTGCCAGCAGCCTTGTCGGGGTTGCGTCCGCTGAAGCTTTCTTT. The encoded protein is CASSLVGVASAEAFF.

This clonotype was observed many times. This chain joins TRBV19 and TRBJ2-3; possible D gene TRBD1, 6 bases. Trimming cost V 6 bases and J 2 bases, with 12 bases left between them. This CDR3 has 14 amino acids. The V gene's germline CDR1 is LNHDA and CDR2 SQIVND (reference sequence). CDR3 DNA: TGTGCCAGTAGACCGGGGACAAACACAGATACGCAGTATTTT. This gives the protein CASRPGTNTDTQYF. Filled out from reference TRBV19 and TRBJ2-3, the complete variable domain reads DGGITQSPKYLFRKEGQNVTLSCEQNLNHDAMYWYRQDPGQGLRLIYYSQIVNDFQKGDIAEGYSVSREKKESFPLTVTSAQKNPTAFYLCASRPGTNTDTQYFGPGTRLTVL.

The table lists this clonotype with a few counts. This chain joins TRBV3-1 and TRBJ1-2, with no clear D. Germline V gene sequence: CDR1 LGHDT, CDR2 YNNKEL (reference sequence). V was shortened by 3 bases and J by 5 bases, with 10 bases between the two germline ends. The CDR3 contains 13 residues. CDR3 region: CASSHIAGYGYTF. The CDR3 DNA reads as TGTGCCAGCAGCCATATCGCAGGATATGGCTACACCTTC.

This clonotype was observed many times. The CDR3 bases are TGTGCCACCAGTGATGCGGCTAGCGGGGTCACCGGGGAGCTGTTTTTT. It specifies CATSDAASGVTGELFF. This rearrangement joins TRBV24-1 to TRBJ2-2; 9 nucleotides line up with TRBD2. V shed 3 bases and J 4 bases; nucleotides not matched to a gene: 5. This CDR3 region has 16 residues. Germline V CDR1 and CDR2: KGHDR, SFDVKD.

V is TRBV29-1 and J is TRBJ1-1; 9 bases agree with TRBD1. V shed 4 bases, J shed 1 base, and the junction held 4 bases outside the gene matches. CDR1 is SQVTM and CDR2 is ANQGSEA in the germline V gene. The CDR3 contains 14 residues. Here the CDR3 reads CSVAPGQGNTEAFF. The CDR3 region has the DNA TGCAGCGTTGCGCCGGGACAGGGGAACACTGAAGCTTTCTTT.

This clonotype was detected a few times. DNA of the CDR3: TGTGCCACCAGTGATTTGTATGAAGGGGACAGCCAAGAGACCCAGTACTTC. This gives the protein CATSDLYEGDSQETQYF. The rearrangement joins TRBV24-1 to TRBJ2-5, with 7 bases fitting TRBD1. The germline CDR1 and CDR2 sequences are KGHDR and SFDVKD. V lost 0 bases to trimming and J lost 1 base; unmatched junction nucleotides: 7. This CDR3 comprises 17 residues.

This clonotype came up many times. The gene calls are TRBV4-1 and TRBJ2-1; 13 bases are shared with TRBD2. CDR3 size: 17 residues. With V trimmed by 3 bases and J by 7 bases, 9 bases remained unmatched. Per the germline V gene, CDR1 is MGHRA and CDR2 is YSYEKL. CDR3 loop: CASSQTGLAGVFNEQFF. For the CDR3, the DNA is TGCGCCAGCAGCCAGACTGGACTAGCGGGAGTTTTTAATGAGCAGTTCTTC.

This clonotype has ten or more counts. The chain recombines TRBV7-8 with TRBJ1-4; no clear D. Trimming pared 1 base from V and 8 bases from J, leaving 11 bases between. Germline loops: CDR1 SGHVS, CDR2 FQNEAQ. This CDR3 has 14 amino acids. The CDR3 DNA sequence: TGTGCCAGCAGCTTAGGAGGGTCACTCGAAAAACTGTTTTTT. It specifies CASSLGGSLEKLFF.

In its sample, this clonotype was seen a few times. The chain employs TRBV3-1 and TRBJ2-3; possibly TRBD2 for D (6 bases). V lost 3 bases to trimming and J lost 3 bases, with 7 bases between them. The CDR3 sequence is 13 residues long. Germline CDR1 is LGHDT and CDR2 is YNNKEL (reference sequence). CDR3 DNA: TGTGCCAGCAGCCAGGGGGGAACAGATACGCAGTATTTT. Translating it yields CASSQGGTDTQYF.

This clonotype was counted many times. This rearrangement joins TRBV7-2 to TRBJ2-1; 13 nucleotides match TRBD2. With V trimmed by 4 bases and J by 8 bases, 5 bases remained unmatched. The CDR3 has 15 amino acids. Germline V gene sequence: CDR1 SGHTA, CDR2 FQGNSA. The CDR3 DNA reads TGTGCCAGCAGCTGGGGACTAGCGGGGTTGGATGAGCAGTTCTTC. Protein: CASSWGLAGLDEQFF.

There are a few counts of this clonotype. The chain is built from TRBV29-1 and TRBJ1-1, with 11 bases identical to TRBD1. Germline CDR1 is SQVTM and CDR2 is ANQGSEA. V trimming: 6 bases; J trimming: 3 bases; junction bases outside the gene matches: 3. The CDR3 has 13 residues. The CDR3 sequence: CSVMGQGDTEAFF. Here the CDR3 DNA reads TGCAGCGTGATGGGACAGGGGGACACTGAAGCTTTCTTT.

The sample holds many counts of this clonotype. The rearrangement joins TRBV5-1 to TRBJ2-3; no firm D call. From germline, CDR1 is SGHRS and CDR2 YFSETQ. The CDR3 has 14 residues. The V gene lost 6 bases and the J gene lost 2 bases, with 13 bases spanning the gap. The CDR3 nucleotides read TGCGCCAGCACCCAGAGGATAACCACAGATACGCAGTATTTT. Protein sequence: CASTQRITTDTQYF.

The chain has TRBV18 and TRBJ2-2; possibly TRBD2 for D (6 bases). V lost 3 bases and J 3 bases, leaving 11 bases between the germline ends. Germline V lookup: CDR1 KGHSH, CDR2 LQKENI. This CDR3 region has 15 residues. CDR3 loop: CASSPGTPHTGELFF. The CDR3 region has the DNA TGTGCCAGCTCACCCGGGACTCCTCACACCGGGGAGCTGTTTTTT.

Ten or more counts support this clonotype. V is TRBV20-1 and J is TRBJ2-1; D perhaps matches TRBD1 (5 bases). The V gene lost 3 bases and the J gene lost 7 bases, with 10 bases spanning the gap. CDR1 and CDR2 (germline): DFQATT, SNEGSKA (reference sequence). This CDR3 is built from 12 residues. The CDR3 sequence is CSARGLQNEQFF. The CDR3 region has the DNA TGCAGTGCTAGGGGGCTCCAAAATGAGCAGTTCTTC.

The chain is built from TRBV20-1 and TRBJ2-1, with D possibly being TRBD2 (7 bases). The CDR3 has 14 amino acids. V lost 6 bases, J lost 6 bases, and 18 bases lay in between. CDR1 and CDR2 (germline): DFQATT, SNEGSKA (reference sequence). DNA of the CDR3: TGCAGTGCCACTGGGTGGGAGGGGGGCAATGAGCAGTTCTTC. This sequence encodes CSATGWEGGNEQFF.

At least ten counts were recorded for this clonotype. V is TRBV18 and J is TRBJ1-1; D ambiguous. The CDR3 has 16 residues. With 6 bases removed from V and 0 bases from J, the gap between germline ends came to 17 bases. Germline lookup yields CDR1 KGHSH and CDR2 LQKENI. CDR3 residues: CASSLLLGEMNTEAFF. In DNA, the CDR3 is TGTGCCAGCTCGCTCCTTCTTGGAGAAATGAACACTGAAGCTTTCTTT.